A single sample gave rise to the 30 T cell receptor beta chains below, sequenced in a study of T cell repertoires in cytomegalovirus infection. TCRdb reanalysed the reads using MiXCR and keeps one entry per CDR3 protein. The top ten hold around four fifths of the sample, which has some 54,000 distinct CDR3 sequences, roughly a fifth seen once. Which antigens these TCRs recognize remains unknown. The specimen was CD8+ T cells from cultured PBMCs, collected from culture after CMV antigen stimulation. These receptor sequences come from a human donor in good health (CMV status not recorded). Some clones in this sample may be carry-over from other donors' samples.

This clonotype appeared a few times. The genes are TRBV12-5 and TRBJ2-3; no definite D call. V shed 3 bases and J shed 7 bases, with 5 bases lying between them. Germline CDR1 reads LGHNT; CDR2 reads FRNRAP. CDR3 length: 11 residues. This chain's CDR3 is CASGFQNTQYF. CDR3 DNA sequence: TGTGCTAGTGGTTTTCAAAATACGCAGTATTTT.

This clonotype was seen a handful of times. The V call is TRBV7-8, the J call TRBJ2-6, with TRBD1 matching 7 bases. The CDR3 sequence is 18 residues long. The V gene's germline CDR1 is SGHVS and CDR2 FQNEAQ. With V trimmed by 5 bases and J by 0 bases, 10 bases remained unmatched. The CDR3 coding sequence is TGTGCCAGCAGCCCTTATAGGGGGCGGAGCTCTGGGGCCAACGTCCTGACTTTC. Its protein is CASSPYRGRSSGANVLTF.

This clonotype was seen a handful of times. The rearrangement uses TRBV7-9 and TRBJ2-2, with a weak D call TRBD2 (5 bases). CDR3 length: 14 residues. Per the germline V gene, CDR1 is SEHNR and CDR2 is FQNEAQ (reference sequence). Between the trimmed V and J ends, which lost 5 bases and 4 bases, there was a span of 11 bases. CDR3 residues: CASSERGGTGELFF. Written as DNA, the CDR3 is TGTGCCAGCAGCGAAAGAGGAGGCACCGGGGAGCTGTTTTTT.

In its sample, this clonotype was seen a few times. The V call is TRBV7-6, the J call TRBJ2-7; possibly TRBD2 for D (6 bases). V lost 10 bases, J lost 1 base, and 17 bases lay in between. The V gene's germline CDR1 is SGHVS and CDR2 FNYEAQ. CDR3 length: 14 residues. CDR3 DNA sequence: TGTGCCACTGCGGCGGGGACTGGGTCCTACGAGCAGTACTTC. Protein: CATAAGTGSYEQYF.

For the CDR3, the DNA is TGCGCCAGCAGCCAAGATCAAGGGAGCGATTCACCCCTCCACTTT. Residues: CASSQDQGSDSPLHF. The chain links TRBV4-3 to TRBJ1-6, with unresolved D. V was pared by 0 bases and J by 8 bases, with 11 bases between. The germline gives CDR1 LGHNA, CDR2 YSLEER. The CDR3 is made up of 15 amino acids.

The chain employs TRBV4-3 and TRBJ1-5; D unclear. V was shortened by 1 base and J by 2 bases, with 9 bases between the two germline ends. CDR1 and CDR2 from the germline V gene are LGHNA and YSLEER. CDR3 length: 15 amino acids. The CDR3 DNA sequence: TGCGCCAGCAGCCAAGGCGGTGGTGGCAATCAGCCCCAGCATTTT. Residues: CASSQGGGGNQPQHF.

The chain employs TRBV11-2 and TRBJ1-4; D is ambiguous. Germline V gene sequence: CDR1 SGHAT, CDR2 FQNNGV. CDR3 size: 15 residues. V lost 7 bases and J lost 6, with 18 bases in between. CDR3 protein: CASTPSESVDEKLFF. CDR3 bases: TGTGCCAGCACCCCTTCAGAGTCAGTGGATGAAAAACTGTTTTTT.

The V gene is TRBV7-6, the J gene TRBJ2-5, with 12 bases matching TRBD2. Germline lookup yields CDR1 SGHVS and CDR2 FNYEAQ. The CDR3 spans 17 residues. With 4 bases clipped from V and 1 base from J, the junction kept 7 bases outside the gene matches. The CDR3 loop reads CASSSFTSGGPQETQYF. The CDR3 region has the DNA TGTGCCAGCAGCTCCTTTACTAGCGGGGGGCCCCAAGAGACCCAGTACTTC.

The chain couples TRBV5-1 to TRBJ1-2, with TRBD1 matching 7 bases. The V gene's germline CDR1 is SGHRS and CDR2 YFSETQ. The CDR3 extends over 11 amino acids. The J segment lost 14 bases and the V segment lost 4 bases, leaving 8 bases of the junction unmatched. As DNA, the CDR3 is TGCGCCAGCAGCGTGGGGACAGTGGTTACCTTC. Protein product: CASSVGTVVTF.

The gene calls are TRBV5-6 and TRBJ1-5; D unclear. The germline CDR1 and CDR2 sequences are SGHDT and YYEEEE. CDR3 length: 14 residues. The V gene lost 1 base and the J gene lost 3 bases, with 8 bases spanning the gap. CDR3 residues: CASSLKLNNQPQHF. The CDR3 DNA sequence: TGTGCCAGCAGCTTGAAGCTTAACAATCAGCCCCAGCATTTT.

The rearrangement joins TRBV7-2 to TRBJ1-5, with a possible D match to TRBD1 (6 bases). The CDR3 has 16 residues. From germline, CDR1 is SGHTA and CDR2 FQGNSA. Trimming left V 3 bases short and J 4 bases short, with 16 bases between. DNA for the CDR3: TGTGCCAGCAGCTTCTTCGACAGGAGCCCTAATCAGCCCCAGCATTTT. As protein: CASSFFDRSPNQPQHF.

This clonotype was picked up a small number of times. CDR3 loop: CASSLRGDSLRYEQYF. CDR3 sequence (DNA): TGTGCCAGCAGCTTGAGGGGAGACAGTTTACGCTACGAGCAGTACTTC. V is TRBV7-2 and J is TRBJ2-7, with D perhaps given as TRBD1 or TRBD2 (5 bases each). V lost 3 bases, J lost 3 bases, and 18 bases lay in between. Per germline, CDR1 SGHTA and CDR2 FQGNSA. The length of the CDR3 is 16 residues.

This clonotype was recorded a few times. The V and J genes are TRBV6-5 and TRBJ1-2; tentatively, D is TRBD1 (5 bases). The germline V and J ends were trimmed by 2 bases and 7 bases, with 14 bases remaining between them. The CDR3 loop spans 14 amino acids. Germline CDR1 MNHEY, CDR2 SVGAGI. The CDR3 protein is CASSYGIGGAGYTF. CDR3 bases: TGTGCCAGCAGTTACGGTATTGGTGGGGCTGGCTACACCTTC.

The V gene is TRBV7-9, the J gene TRBJ2-3; the D is unclear. CDR3 size: 15 residues. Germline V CDR1 and CDR2: SEHNR, FQNEAQ (reference sequence). The V end was cut by 5 bases, the J end by 0 bases, with 12 bases between. The CDR3 region is CASSQGSASTDTQYF. The CDR3 DNA reads as TGTGCCAGCAGCCAAGGGTCAGCGAGCACAGATACGCAGTATTTT.

The V and J genes are TRBV6-1 and TRBJ1-2; D possibly corresponds to TRBD1 (5 bases). The germline CDR1 and CDR2 sequences are MNHNS and SASEGT. V was cut by 6 bases and J by 8 bases, with 19 bases left in between. The CDR3 spans 14 residues. The CDR3 here is CASSPKRRGEGYTF. CDR3 sequence (DNA): TGTGCCAGCAGCCCCAAGCGAAGGGGCGAAGGCTACACCTTC.

This clonotype was detected only a few times. The J gene is TRBJ2-1, the V gene TRBV7-6; D gene ambiguous. The CDR3 covers 15 residues. In germline, CDR1 is SGHVS, CDR2 FNYEAQ. Deletions cut 5 bases from V and 8 bases from J, with 19 bases between. The CDR3, as DNA: TGTGCCAGCAGCGCAACCAGGACCCCCAACCATGAGCAGTTCTTC. Protein product: CASSATRTPNHEQFF.

The V call is TRBV4-3, the J call TRBJ1-1; D is uncertain. Germline CDR1 LGHNA, CDR2 YSLEER. This CDR3 spans 15 amino acids. V lost 3 bases to trimming and J lost 5 bases, with 16 bases between them. CDR3 amino acids: CASSHGPGMRTEAFF. DNA of the CDR3: TGCGCCAGCAGCCACGGGCCGGGAATGAGGACTGAAGCTTTCTTT.

This CDR3 is CASSQLTVYNEQFF. The CDR3 DNA reads TGCGCCAGCAGCCAACTGACAGTCTACAATGAGCAGTTCTTC. This chain links TRBV4-1 with TRBJ2-1; TRBD1 might be the D (5 bases). The CDR3 totals 14 residues. The germline V gene encodes CDR1 MGHRA and CDR2 YSYEKL. V gave up 2 bases and J gave up 3 bases, with 8 bases separating them.

This clonotype showed up just a few times. The gene calls are TRBV6-2 or TRBV6-3 and TRBJ2-6; the match to TRBD1 covers 9 bases. The ends lost 4 bases at V and 11 bases at J; junction bases unmatched: 3. The CDR3 runs 13 residues. Germline CDR1 is MNHEY and CDR2 is SVGEGT. CDR3 sequence (DNA): TGTGCCAGCAGTTGGACAGGGGAAGACGTCCTGACTTTC. Protein product: CASSWTGEDVLTF.

V usage is TRBV12-3 or TRBV12-4 and J usage is TRBJ1-3, with D perhaps TRBD1 (6 bases). The CDR3 has 14 amino acids. Deletions cut 5 bases from V and 4 bases from J, with 12 bases between. CDR3 DNA sequence: TGTGCCAGCAGTCCAACAGGGTCCGGAAACACCATATATTTT. It is translated as CASSPTGSGNTIYF.

This clonotype was recorded a few times. J is TRBJ1-1 and V is TRBV7-2; the D gene is possibly TRBD1 (6 bases). The V end lost 5 bases, the J end lost 0 bases, and 13 bases lay between the germline ends. The V gene's germline CDR1 is SGHTA and CDR2 FQGNSA. The CDR3 sequence is 15 residues long. The CDR3 sequence is CASSLTGTMNTEAFF. The CDR3 DNA sequence: TGTGCCAGCAGCCTTACAGGGACCATGAACACTGAAGCTTTCTTT.

The table lists this clonotype with a count of one. This chain uses TRBV12-3 or TRBV12-4 with TRBJ1-4; D unclear. The V end was cut by 1 base, the J end by 0 bases, with 3 bases between. The CDR3 length is 14 residues. This chain's CDR3 is CASSLGPTNEKLFF. The DNA for the CDR3 is TGTGCCAGCAGTTTAGGACCAACTAATGAAAAACTGTTTTTT.

The chain couples TRBV28 to TRBJ1-1; D is undetermined. Trimming took 7 bases from V and 6 from J, leaving 15 bases between them. Per germline, CDR1 MDHEN and CDR2 SYDVKM. CDR3 length: 13 residues. The CDR3 bases are TGTGCCAGCACCGTCGGACGGATTTCTGAAGCTTTCTTT. Residues: CASTVGRISEAFF. Combining the CDR3 with reference TRBV28 and TRBJ1-1 gives the whole variable domain DVKVTQSSRYLVKRTGEKVFLECVQDMDHENMFWYRQDPGLGLRLIYFSYDVKMKEKGDIPEGYSVSREKKERFSLILESASTNQTSMYLCASTVGRISEAFFGQGTRLTVV.

The chain combines TRBV7-9 with TRBJ1-2; 8 nucleotides align to TRBD1. Germline lookup yields CDR1 SEHNR and CDR2 FQNEAQ (reference sequence). Germline trimming cut 11 bases from V and 4 bases from J; bases unmatched to any gene: 12. CDR3 size: 14 residues. In DNA form, the CDR3 reads TGTGCCGGACAGAACTCAGGGGGCTTCTATGGCTACACCTTC. Translating it yields CAGQNSGGFYGYTF.

This clonotype was recorded a few times. The V gene is TRBV28, the J gene TRBJ1-6; D is undetermined. CDR1 is MDHEN, CDR2 SYDVKM, per germline. V dropped 8 bases and J dropped 0 bases, with 8 bases sitting between them. The CDR3 has 14 residues. This CDR3 reads CASDKVSYNSPLHF. The DNA of the CDR3 is TGTGCCAGCGATAAGGTCTCCTATAATTCACCCCTCCACTTT.

V usage is TRBV11-2 and J usage is TRBJ1-2; no clear D. The CDR3 has 15 residues. Germline lookup yields CDR1 SGHAT and CDR2 FQNNGV. V was pared by 3 bases and J by 6 bases, with 17 bases between. The CDR3 nucleotides read TGTGCCAGCAGCTTGGAGTACCGCTCGGTAGATGGCTACACCTTC. Its protein product is CASSLEYRSVDGYTF.

This clonotype was seen more than once but under ten times. The chain uses TRBV6-5 and TRBJ1-1; possible D gene TRBD1, 5 bases. Trimming cost V 0 bases and J 1 base, with 6 bases left between them. Germline V gene sequence: CDR1 MNHEY, CDR2 SVGAGI. The CDR3 extends over 14 amino acids. This CDR3 is CASSYSTGNTEAFF. Written as DNA, the CDR3 is TGTGCCAGCAGTTACTCCACAGGGAACACTGAAGCTTTCTTT.

In its sample, this clonotype was seen many times. This rearrangement joins TRBV7-8 to TRBJ1-1; D gene ambiguous. The CDR3 runs to 17 residues. The V and J ends lost 4 bases and 6 bases respectively, with 24 bases between them. Looked up from germline, CDR1 is SGHVS and CDR2 is FQNEAQ. CDR3 bases: TGTGCCAGCAGCTCCCTACCTACGGCGGCTCCTAACGCTGAAGCTTTCTTT. As protein: CASSSLPTAAPNAEAFF.

The CDR3 here is CASTPDYSYEQYF. In nucleotides, the CDR3 is TGTGCCAGCACTCCCGACTACTCCTACGAGCAGTACTTC. The chain carries TRBV6-1 and TRBJ2-7; tentative D call: TRBD2 (5 bases). The CDR3 runs to 13 residues. Trimming cost V 7 bases and J 0 bases, with 10 bases left between them. CDR1 is MNHNS, CDR2 SASEGT, per germline.

This clonotype came up a few times. The chain uses TRBV4-1 and TRBJ2-7; D not resolved. Germline CDR1 MGHRA, CDR2 YSYEKL. The CDR3 runs 16 residues. Trimming took off 0 bases at V and 4 bases at J, with 16 bases between the two ends. The CDR3 is CASSQERTAREYEQYF. In DNA, the CDR3 is TGCGCCAGCAGCCAAGAGAGGACCGCAAGAGAGTACGAGCAGTACTTC.